The present T cell receptor (beta chain) was sequenced within a study of blood T cells in healthy people across ages. Sample-barcoded 5' priming and a J-beta primer mix drove a second PCR of about 6 to 12 cycles. TCRdb independently ran MiXCR on the 5' RACE reads; one entry per CDR3 protein. The table shows fewer than 950,000 distinct CDR3 sequences, with around 36% occurring only once. Between the trimmed V and J ends, which lost 6 bases and 3 bases, there was a span of 15 bases. This CDR3 spans 14 amino acids. The chain recombines TRBV12-3 or TRBV12-4 with TRBJ2-7; possibly TRBD1 for D (7 bases). Source material: blood. The receptor's source is a man aged 18-30 years in good health. The CDR3 nucleotides are TGTGCCAGCAGCTTCGCGGGACAGATCTACGAGCAGTACTTC. Its translation: CASSFAGQIYEQYF.